This T cell receptor (beta chain) derives from a study of T cells in Graves' hyperthyroidism and ophthalmopathy (dated by TCRdb to about 2019). As for the study more broadly: Peripheral blood samples were taken at initial diagnosis, before any treatment was given. The paper reports TCR Vbeta CDR3 sequencing of over 130 peripheral blood samples: 43 ophthalmopathy, about 75 hyperthyroidism and around 17 progressor patients. An independent validation cohort of 18 to 20 hyperthyroidism patients and approximately 17 patients who later progressed to ophthalmopathy tested prospective prediction of ophthalmopathy. A discovery cohort of fewer than 110 patients, about 44 with Graves' ophthalmopathy and 55 to 60 with stable Graves' hyperthyroidism, was used to find distinguishing TCR V-J signatures. The study also compared thyroid tissue and blood T-cell repertoires from a handful of Graves' hyperthyroidism patients. The roughly 99 discovery patients were divided at random into training and test sets in a 7:3 ratio. After blood sampling, hyperthyroidism patients were treated with methimazole at a starting dose of 30 mg daily, and ophthalmopathy patients were treated with high-dose intravenous methylprednisolone. What the research found in general, with its limitations: In cross-validation, a model built on a 13 V-J signature told ophthalmopathy apart from stable hyperthyroidism with less than 90% sensitivity and around 83% specificity, and in testing the same model reached 80%/75%. In validation, progression to ophthalmopathy was predicted by the model with nearly 71% sensitivity and just over 72% specificity, a median of approximately 7.1 months before onset. Most expanded thyroid clonotypes (frequency above 0.001) were also detected in blood, suggesting blood repertoires may reflect thyroid immune responses. No statistical method was used to fix the sample size in advance, and group allocation was not hidden from the investigators.

The V and J ends are trimmed by 0 bases and 1 base, leaving 5 bases between them. Including the terminal cysteine and phenylalanine, the CDR3 comprises 13 residues. CDR3 DNA is the only sequence kept; it has 39 bases, read in frame from the first base. Via the germline V gene, CDR1 is SGHRS and CDR2 YFSETQ. The TCR beta CDR3 regions were amplified from RNA transcripts. A first-round RT-PCR of the TCR CDR3 used the HTBI primer set with the Qiagen OneStep RT-PCR kit. Libraries were constructed in a second round of multiplex PCR, after which size selection and purification were performed. Paired-end sequencing of the libraries was performed with 100 bp reads on an Illumina HiSeq2000. Per the source publication's procedure: SOAPnuke was used to process the raw data, with reads discarded if the reads contained adapters or uncalled bases, had a mean Phred below 15, or lacked an exact constant-primer or identifier match. High-quality paired reads were merged using COPE v1.2.5, and each unique nucleotide sequence was defined as a clonotype. MiTCR v1.1 was used to align the clonotypes against IMGT TRBV, TRBD and TRBJ reference segments. Only V-J combinations with frequency above 0.0001, covering 99% to 99.2% of repertoires, were analysed. The TCS score was defined as the ratio of F50 (clonal expansion) to E x V (chaos), calculated using BLOSUM62-based TCRdist between CDR3 peptides within each V-J. Welch's t-statistics and random forest reduced fewer than 600 V-J features to 10 to 15, which were used in a naive Bayes classifier (R e1071). The public sequencing data were trimmed at Q25 with fastp and processed into clonotypes with MiXCR by TCRdb, which kept only in-frame beta chains. Each CDR3 protein gets just one entry, which takes the most common genes and DNA from the rows behind it. TCRdb assigned the V and J calls; the authors' analysis was not used. For this sample there are approximately 400,000 distinct CDR3 sequences; about 15% appear just once. The top ten constitute roughly 9.6% of the sample.

Stable Graves' hyperthyroidism was defined as no progression to ophthalmopathy during 18 months of follow-up. The hyperthyroidism patients were between 18 and 65 years old and newly diagnosed, with a disease duration of less than 2 months. Any patient with an uncontrolled infection, another autoimmune disease, pregnancy or lactation was excluded. Diagnoses relied on clinical symptoms, serum thyroxine and TRAb, thyroid ultrasound and orbital computed tomography. PBMCs were separated from under 11 ml of fresh peripheral blood using Ficoll-Paque density gradient centrifugation. Trizol reagent was used to extract total RNA, and RNA quality was then checked on an Agilent 2100 Bioanalyzer. The sample holds many counts of this clonotype. Its binding antigen is unknown. No base quality values were provided; no much bigger clone lies one nucleotide off.

This clonotype was sampled from a woman in her sixties or seventies with Graves' hyperthyroidism. The sample taken for sequencing was blood. In this chain, TRBV5-1 is recombined with TRBJ2-7, with no reliable assignment of the D segment. The DNA sequence is as follows: TGCGCCAGCAGCTTGGGCAAGTCCTACGAGCAGTACTTC. Protein translation: CASSLGKSYEQYF.